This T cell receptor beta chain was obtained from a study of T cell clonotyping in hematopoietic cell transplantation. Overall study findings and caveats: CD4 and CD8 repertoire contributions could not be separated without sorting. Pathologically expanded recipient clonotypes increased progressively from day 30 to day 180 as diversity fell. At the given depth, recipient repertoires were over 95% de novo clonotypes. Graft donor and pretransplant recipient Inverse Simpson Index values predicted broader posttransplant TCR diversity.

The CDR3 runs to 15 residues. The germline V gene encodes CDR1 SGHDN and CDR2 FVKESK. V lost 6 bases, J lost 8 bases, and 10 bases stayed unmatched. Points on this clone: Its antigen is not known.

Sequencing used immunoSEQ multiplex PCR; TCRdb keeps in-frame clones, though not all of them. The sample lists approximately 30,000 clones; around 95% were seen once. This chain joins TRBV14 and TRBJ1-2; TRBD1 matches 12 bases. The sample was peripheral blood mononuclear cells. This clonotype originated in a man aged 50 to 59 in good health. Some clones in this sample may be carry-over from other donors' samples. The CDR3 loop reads CASSPVGQGARGYTF. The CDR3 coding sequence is TGTGCCAGCAGTCCCGTGGGACAGGGGGCGCGGGGCTACACCTTC.